This T cell receptor beta chain was captured by sequencing in a study of T-cell reconstitution after alpha-beta-depleted transplantation in children. Study observations and caveats: Recipient T cells and thymic progenitors that survived were the source of the high TCRbeta diversity seen at day 60 in some patients. There were reportedly several hundred expanded graft clones from which alpha-beta T cells came about two months after transplant. Newly generated T cells supplied most T-cell counts and diversity one year post-transplant.

Construction of the TCRbeta library involved unique molecular identifiers. TCRdb called the PCR reads again in MiXCR, with one record for every CDR3 protein. The data hold 800,000 to 1,000,000 distinct CDR3 sequences, with 25% to 35% observed a single time. V was cut by 6 bases and J by 4 bases, with 24 bases left in between. The CDR3 has 18 amino acids. The germline CDR1 and CDR2 sequences are MNHEY and SVGEGT. Comments on this clonotype: Its matching antigen is unknown.

Sequencing was performed on PBMCs, mostly from graft donor cells, taken 360 days after TCRalphabeta/CD19-depleted stem cell transplant. This TCR came from a boy under two years old who had a stem cell transplant for SCID, so the T cells may come from the graft donor. V usage is TRBV6-2 or TRBV6-3 and J usage is TRBJ2-2, with D uncertain. This CDR3 reads CASRPPSHSGRATGELFF. CDR3 nucleotide sequence: TGTGCCAGCAGACCACCCTCGCACTCCGGACGGGCCACCGGGGAGCTGTTTTTT.